This T cell receptor (beta chain) came from a study of OX40 agonist ivuxolimab in advanced cancers. Sequencing was performed with immunoSEQ multiplex PCR; in TCRdb, only in-frame clones are kept and a portion is missing. The sample carries roughly 96,000 clones, 84% recorded once. This CDR3 contains 16 residues. The ends lost 4 bases at V and 3 bases at J; junction bases unmatched: 7. Germline V gene lookup returns CDR1 SGHDT and CDR2 YYEEEE. The chain combines TRBV5-6 with TRBJ2-1; 10 positions agree with TRBD2. The receptor's source is an adult with an advanced solid tumor such as melanoma, head and neck, liver or kidney cancer. The material was CD4+ or CD8+ T cells sorted from blood, obtained in a trial of the OX40 agonist ivuxolimab. This CDR3 reads CASSILAGVVYNEQFF. CDR3 bases: TGTGCCAGCAGCATCCTAGCGGGAGTCGTCTACAATGAGCAGTTCTTC.